This T cell receptor (beta chain) stems from a study of CXCR3-negative and CXCR3-positive naive CD8 T cells. Turning to the study itself: Every library held about 1.5 +/- 0.3 million TRB reads, and the total came to 130 million to 150 million.

Identification of naive CD8+ T cells rested on CD45RO-CCR7+CD27+CD95- status. With respect to this clonotype: Its antigen is unknown.

The study made its TRB cDNA libraries by 5' RACE, adding UMI labels. TCRdb re-analyzed the 5' RACE reads; it lists each CDR3 protein once, without DNA. Its table records tens of thousands of distinct CDR3 sequences. Findings of the study overall: Diversity proved comparably high across both naive subsets and much lower in memory CD8+ cells. CXCR3-expressing naive cells carried TRB CDR3s more hydrophobic than those of CXCR3-negative naive cells. Memory, not naive, CXCR3-negative and CXCR3-positive cells differed in TRBV-TRBJ usage.

This CDR3 is 17 amino acids long. The germline V gene has CDR1 SGHRS and CDR2 YFSETQ. This TCR was recovered from a human donor in good health. Some clones in this sample may be carry-over from other donors' samples. The sequencing input was naive CXCR3+ CD8+ T cells from blood. Subset described: CD45RO-CCR7+CD27+CD95- naive CD8+ T cells expressing CXCR3 (TNR3+). This chain joins TRBV5-1 and TRBJ2-5. This CDR3 reads CASSLGVTMGIEETQYF.